This TCR beta chain was sequenced for a study of cytotoxic CD8 clonotypes in ibrutinib-treated CLL. Germline V lookup: CDR1 SGHNT, CDR2 YYREEE (reference sequence). Trimming took 4 bases from V and 9 from J; bases not matched to a gene: 9. This CDR3 comprises 15 residues. The repertoire was sequenced with immunoSEQ multiplex PCR; TCRdb's copy has only in-frame clones and lacks some. The data contain under 200,000 clones, 81% of them singletons. This specimen consisted of PBMCs, obtained after 12 months of ibrutinib treatment. This TCR was sampled from a human donor with chronic lymphocytic leukemia. The chain joins TRBV5-4 to TRBJ2-1, with 11 bases aligning to TRBD2. CDR3 amino acids: CASSRKLAGVSEQFF. Written as DNA, the CDR3 is TGTGCCAGCAGCCGAAAACTAGCGGGAGTTTCTGAGCAGTTCTTC.